The 28 T cell receptor beta chains presented below share a single source sample, sequenced in a study of human thymus T cells. Assay: immunoSEQ multiplex PCR; the TCRdb copy retains only in-frame clones and omits some. The data contain about 44,000 clones, approximately 93% of them singletons. The sample comprised blood. These receptors all come from a boy under two years old with a congenital heart defect but otherwise immunologically healthy.

This sequence joins TRBV28 and TRBJ2-7; 8 bases match TRBD1. The CDR3 is 12 residues long. Germline lookup yields CDR1 MDHEN and CDR2 SYDVKM. The junction had 5 bases not matched to a gene; V was cut back by 8 bases and J by 5 bases. DNA for the CDR3: TGTGCCAGCCTTGACAGGGGCGACGAGCAGTACTTC. Amino acid sequence: CASLDRGDEQYF.

V gene TRBV28 combines with J gene TRBJ2-1, with 11 bases that match TRBD2. J gave up 9 bases and V 7 bases, and 14 bases lay outside the gene matches. The CDR3 runs 16 residues. The germline CDR1 and CDR2 sequences are MDHEN and SYDVKM. The CDR3 sequence is CASKEVLAGGRGEQFF. The CDR3 DNA sequence: TGTGCCAGCAAAGAAGTGCTAGCGGGGGGCAGGGGTGAGCAGTTCTTC.

This chain connects TRBV10-3 to TRBJ1-2, with D perhaps TRBD1 (6 bases). The CDR3 spans 14 residues. CDR1 is ENHRY, CDR2 SYGVKD, per germline. V was trimmed by 2 bases and J by 0 bases, leaving 7 bases between them. CDR3 residues: CAISERTANYGYTF. DNA of the CDR3: TGTGCCATCAGTGAGAGGACAGCTAACTATGGCTACACCTTC.

The chain recombines TRBV30 with TRBJ1-2, with a tentative D call TRBD1 (5 bases). The V and J ends lost 4 bases and 8 bases respectively, with 26 bases between them. CDR1 is GTSNPN, CDR2 SVGIG, per germline (reference sequence). This CDR3 has 16 amino acids. In DNA, the CDR3 is TGTGCCTGGACCTTCTTGGGGAGAGGGGCCAGGGTCGGCTACACCTTC. Its translation is CAWTFLGRGARVGYTF. Using reference TRBV30 and TRBJ1-2 for the parts outside the CDR3, the full variable domain is SQTIHQWPATLVQPVGSPLSLECTVEGTSNPNLYWYRQAAGRGLQLLFYSVGIGQISSEVPQNLSASRPQDRQFILSSKKLLLSDSGFYLCAWTFLGRGARVGYTFGSGTRLTVV.

The chain is built from TRBV7-9 and TRBJ2-7; the match to TRBD2 covers 9 bases. J was trimmed by 3 bases and V by 3 bases; bases with no gene match: 6. Per the germline V gene, CDR1 is SEHNR and CDR2 is FQNEAQ (reference sequence). This CDR3 is 15 amino acids long. The CDR3 sequence: CASSLSLAGIYEQYF. The CDR3 DNA sequence: TGTGCCAGCAGCTTGTCGCTAGCGGGGATCTACGAGCAGTACTTC.

The chain carries TRBV7-2 and TRBJ2-5; D is perhaps TRBD1 (6 bases). CDR1 and CDR2 (germline): SGHTA, FQGNSA. This CDR3 is built from 14 residues. V lost 2 bases, J lost 6 bases, and 13 bases lay in between. CDR3: CASSLSVRGQTQYF. CDR3 DNA: TGTGCCAGCAGCTTATCGGTCAGGGGTCAGACCCAGTACTTC.

This chain joins TRBV13 and TRBJ1-4, with a tentative D call TRBD1 (6 bases). This CDR3 has 12 residues. The germline gives CDR1 PRHDT, CDR2 FYEKMQ (reference sequence). V shed 5 bases and J shed 10 bases, with 11 bases lying between them. CDR3 amino acids: CASSAQGRKLFF. The CDR3 coding sequence is TGTGCCAGCAGCGCCCAGGGGCGAAAACTGTTTTTT.

V and J are TRBV9 and TRBJ1-6; D not certain. The CDR3 length is 14 residues. The V and J ends lost 0 bases and 4 bases respectively, with 5 bases between them. CDR1 and CDR2 (germline): SGDLS, YYNGEE. The CDR3 sequence is CASSVEIYNSPLHF. CDR3 DNA sequence: TGTGCCAGCAGCGTAGAAATTTATAATTCACCCCTCCACTTT.

The chain employs TRBV28 and TRBJ1-1; a possible D gene is TRBD1 (6 bases). This CDR3 has 14 amino acids. From germline, CDR1 is MDHEN and CDR2 SYDVKM. V was shortened by 7 bases and J by 0 bases, with 12 bases between the two germline ends. The DNA of the CDR3 is TGTGCCAGCACCTTGGACAGCGTGAACACTGAAGCTTTCTTT. Its protein product is CASTLDSVNTEAFF.

CDR3 nucleotide sequence: TGTGCCAGCAGCAACGGACGGACCGTCTTCACAGATACGCAGTATTTT. This translates into CASSNGRTVFTDTQYF. This chain uses TRBV7-9 with TRBJ2-3; D remains ambiguous. This CDR3 contains 16 residues. Per germline, CDR1 SEHNR and CDR2 FQNEAQ (reference sequence). Trimming left V 5 bases short and J 2 bases short, with 17 bases between. Full variable domain (outside the CDR3, taken from reference TRBV7-9 and TRBJ2-3): DTGVSQNPRHKITKRGQNVTFRCDPISEHNRLYWYRQTLGQGPEFLTYFQNEAQLEKSRLLSDRFSAERPKGSFSTLEIQRTEQGDSAMYLCASSNGRTVFTDTQYFGPGTRLTVL.

The J gene is TRBJ2-7, the V gene TRBV5-6, with D maybe TRBD2 (5 bases). This CDR3 spans 14 amino acids. CDR1 is SGHDT and CDR2 is YYEEEE in the germline V gene. Trimming took 4 bases from V and 1 from J, leaving 12 bases between them. CDR3 residues: CASSRLALSYEQYF. The CDR3 DNA reads TGTGCCAGCAGCCGGTTAGCGCTTTCCTACGAGCAGTACTTC.

The chain uses TRBV2 and TRBJ1-5, with 8 positions matching TRBD1. Germline-derived CDR1 and CDR2 are SNHLY and FYNNEI. The CDR3 runs to 17 residues. After removal of 6 bases from V and 4 bases from J, the junction contained 14 bases not matched to a gene. DNA of the CDR3: TGTGCCAGCAGAGATGCTCCCCGGGACAGGAGTAATCAGCCCCAGCATTTT. Its translation is CASRDAPRDRSNQPQHF.

The chain couples TRBV12-5 to TRBJ1-2; weak D call: TRBD1 (6 bases). From germline, CDR1 is LGHNT and CDR2 FRNRAP. This CDR3 is built from 15 residues. V shed 5 bases and J shed 6 bases, with 19 bases lying between them. CDR3 DNA: TGTGCTAGTGGTCCCATTCTGGGGGGCGAGGATGGCTACACCTTC. Amino acids: CASGPILGGEDGYTF.

The chain employs TRBV19 and TRBJ1-2; 9 nucleotides match TRBD1. The germline gives CDR1 LNHDA, CDR2 SQIVND (reference sequence). V was clipped by 6 bases and J by 4 bases; unmatched bases: 3. The CDR3 contains 13 residues. This chain's CDR3 is CASSRDRVYGYTF. As DNA, the CDR3 is TGTGCCAGTAGCCGGGACAGGGTCTATGGCTACACCTTC.

The genes are TRBV25-1 and TRBJ2-5, with TRBD2 matching 7 bases. The CDR3 is 14 amino acids. Germline V CDR1 and CDR2: MGHDK, SYGVNS. Unmatched junction bases numbered 4, after V lost 5 bases and J lost 1 base. CDR3 coding DNA: TGTGCCAGCAGTCCGCGGGGGACCCAAGAGACCCAGTACTTC. It yields the protein CASSPRGTQETQYF.

V is TRBV28 and J is TRBJ2-1, with 8 bases fitting TRBD2. The germline V gene encodes CDR1 MDHEN and CDR2 SYDVKM. The ends lost 2 bases at V and 6 bases at J; junction bases unmatched: 6. The CDR3 contains 15 residues. CDR3 in amino acids: CASSLPGLGGNEQFF. CDR3 DNA sequence: TGTGCCAGCAGTTTACCGGGACTAGGTGGCAATGAGCAGTTCTTC.

The rearrangement links TRBV28 to TRBJ2-5; D is unresolved. Germline V CDR1 and CDR2: MDHEN, SYDVKM. Trimming cost V 5 bases and J 4 bases, with 14 bases left between them. This CDR3 is built from 14 residues. As DNA, the CDR3 is TGTGCCAGCAGTCTCTATTGGGCTCGAGAGACCCAGTACTTC. Its translation is CASSLYWARETQYF.

V gene TRBV10-3 combines with J gene TRBJ2-5; 8 bases are a match to TRBD1. V trimming: 6 bases; J trimming: 5 bases; junction bases outside the gene matches: 5. The CDR3 loop spans 13 amino acids. Germline CDR1 and CDR2: ENHRY and SYGVKD. The CDR3 loop reads CAIRGQVGETQYF. The CDR3 DNA reads as TGTGCCATCAGGGGACAGGTGGGGGAGACCCAGTACTTC.

The chain recombines TRBV4-2 with TRBJ2-5; 16 bases line up with TRBD2. CDR3 length equals 17 residues. Germline CDR1 and CDR2: LGHNA and YNFKEQ. Trimming took 3 bases from V and 5 from J; bases not matched to a gene: 6. In DNA, the CDR3 is TGTGCCAGCAGCCAGGGGACTAGCGGGGGGGCCCGGGAGACCCAGTACTTC. Translation: CASSQGTSGGARETQYF.

This clone was detected once. The V gene is TRBV28, the J gene TRBJ1-1, with 9 positions matching TRBD1. Germline CDR1 and CDR2: MDHEN and SYDVKM. V was clipped by 3 bases and J by 4 bases; unmatched bases: 12. This CDR3 is 17 amino acids long. The CDR3 sequence is CASSFWTGTGLSTEAFF. The CDR3 DNA sequence: TGTGCCAGCAGTTTTTGGACCGGGACAGGGTTGAGCACTGAAGCTTTCTTT.

V gene TRBV9 combines with J gene TRBJ2-2; 7 bases line up with TRBD1. Germline V gives CDR1 SGDLS, CDR2 YYNGEE. The CDR3 loop spans 15 amino acids. V lost 0 bases, J lost 4 bases, and 3 bases stayed unmatched. This CDR3 reads CASSVEAGGTGELFF. For the CDR3, the DNA is TGTGCCAGCAGCGTAGAAGCAGGGGGCACCGGGGAGCTGTTTTTT.

The genes are TRBV9 and TRBJ2-1, with 12 bases lining up with TRBD2. Germline trimming cut 4 bases from V and 2 bases from J; bases unmatched to any gene: 7. CDR3 length: 17 amino acids. From germline, CDR1 is SGDLS and CDR2 YYNGEE. Written as DNA, the CDR3 is TGTGCCAGCAGCCTCGGGGCTAGCGGGGGGGCCTACAATGAGCAGTTCTTC. The encoded protein is CASSLGASGGAYNEQFF.

V is TRBV7-9 and J is TRBJ1-6; 8 bases fit TRBD1. The germline gives CDR1 SEHNR, CDR2 FQNEAQ (reference sequence). Trimming removed 8 bases from V and 7 bases from J; junction bases left unmatched: 4. The CDR3 extends over 13 amino acids. CDR3 sequence reads: CASRRQGNSPLHF. The CDR3 bases are TGTGCCAGCCGTCGACAGGGGAATTCACCCCTCCACTTT.

This clone was detected only once. V is TRBV9 and J is TRBJ2-5; 8 bases line up with TRBD2. This CDR3 has 16 amino acids. CDR1 and CDR2 from the germline V gene are SGDLS and YYNGEE. V lost 0 bases and J lost 4; bases outside the gene matches: 8. The CDR3 sequence is CASSVEGSGMGETQYF. The CDR3 DNA reads as TGTGCCAGCAGCGTAGAGGGTAGCGGGATGGGAGAGACCCAGTACTTC.

The V call is TRBV7-2, the J call TRBJ2-5, with a possible D match to TRBD1 (6 bases). The germline V and J ends were trimmed by 3 bases and 2 bases, with 13 bases remaining between them. CDR1 is SGHTA and CDR2 is FQGNSA in the germline V gene. The CDR3 loop spans 15 amino acids. CDR3 DNA: TGTGCCAGCAGCTTTCCCTCCGGGACACAAGAGACCCAGTACTTC. This translates into CASSFPSGTQETQYF. Filled out from reference TRBV7-2 and TRBJ2-5, the complete variable domain reads GAGVSQSPSNKVTEKGKDVELRCDPISGHTALYWYRQSLGQGLEFLIYFQGNSAPDKSGLPSDRFSAERTGGSVSTLTIQRTQQEDSAVYLCASSFPSGTQETQYFGPGTRLLVL.

The DNA of the CDR3 is TGTGCCAGCAGTTTATCACCGACAGGGTATCAGCCCCAGCATTTT. It specifies CASSLSPTGYQPQHF. The chain combines TRBV27 with TRBJ1-5; 7 nucleotides align to TRBD1. Per the germline V gene, CDR1 is MNHEY and CDR2 is SMNVEV (reference sequence). The CDR3 loop spans 15 amino acids. V was clipped by 0 bases and J by 5 bases; unmatched bases: 4.

The chain employs TRBV4-1 and TRBJ1-1; a possible D gene is TRBD1 (6 bases). From germline, CDR1 is MGHRA and CDR2 YSYEKL. V was shortened by 5 bases and J by 5 bases, with 15 bases between the two germline ends. CDR3 size: 14 residues. CDR3 DNA: TGCGCCAGCAGCTTGGAAGGGGGGAGGACTGAAGCTTTCTTT. This encodes CASSLEGGRTEAFF.

This clone was seen a few times. The chain recombines TRBV6-5 with TRBJ1-6, with D unclear. The germline V gene has CDR1 MNHEY and CDR2 SVGAGI. This CDR3 region has 13 residues. The V gene lost 6 bases and the J gene lost 11 bases, with 14 bases spanning the gap. The CDR3 DNA sequence: TGTGCCAGCAGGGCTACTTCTACTCCACCCCTCCACTTT. The encoded protein is CASRATSTPPLHF.